This T cell receptor (beta chain) was recovered during a study of blood T cell repertoires in COVID-19. Background on the study: The analysed material was cDNA or gDNA that came from T cells, B-cell-depleted T cells, or PBMCs.

Sequenced by immunoSEQ multiplex PCR; TCRdb stores in-frame clones only, minus some. This table has more than 250,000 clones, around 86% appearing once. Sequenced material: peripheral blood. This receptor was identified in a man younger than 30 with active or convalescent COVID-19.

The CDR3: CASSLGQGENSPLHF. The CDR3 region has the DNA TGTGCCAGCAGCTTAGGTCAGGGGGAAAATTCACCCCTCCACTTT. The chain links TRBV7-3 to TRBJ1-6, with 7 positions matching TRBD1. The CDR3 length is 15 residues. With 2 bases clipped from V and 7 bases from J, the junction kept 5 bases outside the gene matches. Germline assignment: CDR1 SGHTA and CDR2 FQGTGA.